The source of this T cell receptor beta chain is a study of CD8+CD57+ T cells in acquired aplastic anemia. In the study overall: The sorted CD4+ and CD8+ cells yielded an average roughly 3 ug of DNA. Study results and limitations: Between patients and controls, CD8+ Simpson's diversity did not vary significantly. Sharing between patients and controls was observed for twenty-nine CD8+ CDR3 sequences.

CDR1 is SNHLY and CDR2 is FYNNEI in the germline V gene. The CDR3 contains 15 residues. V lost 6 bases to trimming and J lost 6 bases, with 21 bases between them. On this clonotype itself: Its specificity is not known.

The study profiled TCR beta VDJ and CDR3 using genomic DNA as template. One entry per CDR3 protein results from TCRdb running MiXCR on the reads. The sample holds approximately 99,000 distinct CDR3 sequences; 40% to 60% are singletons and the top ten take around a third. The chain uses TRBV2 and TRBJ2-7, with D possibly being TRBD2 (5 bases). Sequences were obtained from sorted CD4+, CD8+, or CD8+CD57+ T cells (not recorded which) from PBMCs. The clonotype comes from a human donor in good health, serving as a control. The CDR3 region has the DNA TGTGCCAGCAGCGTAGGTGGGAGCCAACCGCTCGAGCAGTACTTC. Residues: CASSVGGSQPLEQYF. The complete variable domain, with remaining parts taken from reference TRBV2 and TRBJ2-7, reads EPEVTQTPSHQVTQMGQEVILRCVPISNHLYFYWYRQILGQKVEFLVSFYNNEISEKSEIFDDQFSVERPDGSNFTLKIRSTKLEDSAMYFCASSVGGSQPLEQYFGPGTRLTVT.